This record looks at one TCR beta chain sequence and its context. The V gene lost 1 base and the J gene lost 1 base, with 10 bases spanning the gap. The CDR3 is 15 residues long. Germline V CDR1 and CDR2: LGHNA, YNFKEQ. TCRdb passed the RT-PCR reads through MiXCR, listing each CDR3 protein once. Among roughly 960,000 distinct CDR3 sequences listed, over 15% were seen once. The data were taken from a study of patients and donors after allogeneic stem cell transplantation. The sequencing sample was made of blood, either unsorted or a sorted T cell fraction (not recorded which). This chain connects TRBV4-2 to TRBJ1-1, with D unclear. This receptor was taken from a human donor who was either an allogeneic HSCT recipient or a stem cell or donor lymphocyte infusion donor (not recorded which). It is not recorded whose cells these are; they may come from a transplant donor. This CDR3 is CASSQGPARNTEAFF. In nucleotides, the CDR3 is TGTGCCAGCAGCCAAGGTCCGGCCAGGAACACTGAAGCTTTCTTT.